The T cell receptor beta chain under discussion was sequenced for a study of Graves' ophthalmopathy and Graves' hyperthyroidism. As regards this clonotype: A junction boundary mismatches the germline segment, possibly from a read error.

Beta-chain TCR CDR3 regions were amplified from RNA transcripts. Amplification began with first-round RT-PCR using HTBI primers, then second-round multiplex PCR was performed. MiXCR was run by TCRdb on the multiplex PCR reads, yielding one entry per CDR3 protein. The table has approximately 330,000 distinct CDR3 sequences, around a sixth seen once. The length of the CDR3 is 17 residues. The germline gives CDR1 MGHRA, CDR2 YSYEKL. The sequence derives from an adult man with Graves' ophthalmopathy. Specimen: peripheral blood. The chain combines TRBV4-1 with TRBJ2-7; 14 bases map to TRBD2. CDR3 residues: CATSQVRGLAGVGEQYF. Written as DNA, the CDR3 is TGCGCCACCAGCCAAGTCCGGGGACTAGCGGGAGTAGGCGAGCAGTACTTC.